These T cell receptor beta chains were read from a single sample in a study of cytotoxic CD8 clonotypes in ibrutinib-treated CLL. Here immunoSEQ multiplex PCR was the method, and the copy in TCRdb shows in-frame clones only, minus some. The data show tens of thousands of clones, roughly 84% seen once. This specimen consisted of PBMCs, obtained before ibrutinib treatment. These receptors were obtained from a human donor with chronic lymphocytic leukemia. Each CDR3 is given with its conserved first and last residue. The order of the fields is D gene, V gene, clone size, J gene, CDR3 protein, CDR3 DNA. The D gene is left open where the match is weak. Clone size is shown for a subset of rows, as once, few, many or a class of expanded clone.

.	TRBV6-6	.	TRBJ2-3	CASSPVGSYTDTQYF	TGTGCCAGCAGTCCGGTGGGCAGCTACACAGATACGCAGTATTTT
.	TRBV27	.	TRBJ1-1	CASSLGTEAFF	TGTGCCAGCTCTCTGGGCACTGAAGCTTTCTTT
.	TRBV7-2	.	TRBJ2-3	CASSLDTDTQYF	TGTGCCAGCAGCTTAGACACAGATACGCAGTATTTT
.	TRBV18	.	TRBJ1-4	CASSPDPERKLFF	TGTGCCAGCTCACCAGATCCCGAACGGAAACTGTTTTTT
TRBD1	TRBV6-6	.	TRBJ2-3	CASKNTGDTDTQYF	TGTGCCAGCAAAAACACAGGGGACACAGATACGCAGTATTTT
.	TRBV19	.	TRBJ1-2	CASIGDSFGGYTF	TGTGCCAGTATCGGTGATTCGTTTGGTGGCTACACCTTC
TRBD1	TRBV5-6	.	TRBJ2-3	CASSLVGTGGPDTQYF	TGTGCCAGCAGCTTGGTGGGGACAGGGGGCCCAGATACGCAGTATTTT
TRBD1	TRBV28	.	TRBJ1-2	CASSLTEGARGYTF	TGTGCCAGCAGTTTAACCGAGGGGGCGCGTGGCTACACCTTC
TRBD2	TRBV5-6	once	TRBJ2-7	CASSLSTSGYSYEQYF	TGTGCCAGCAGCTTGTCGACTAGCGGGTACTCCTACGAGCAGTACTTC
TRBD2	TRBV4-1	.	TRBJ2-7	CASSQESDTRGGEQYF	TGCGCCAGCAGCCAAGAATCGGACACGCGCGGGGGCGAGCAGTACTTC
.	TRBV4-1	.	TRBJ2-2	CASSWDPAGELFF	TGCGCCAGCAGCTGGGACCCGGCCGGGGAGCTGTTTTTT
TRBD2	TRBV9	.	TRBJ2-3	CASSALGAGGRTDTQYF	TGTGCCAGCAGCGCATTGGGAGCGGGAGGGAGGACAGATACGCAGTATTTT
.	TRBV4-2	.	TRBJ1-5	CASSQDWVMAQPQHF	TGTGCCAGCAGCCAAGATTGGGTTATGGCTCAGCCCCAGCATTTT
.	TRBV7-3	.	TRBJ2-1	CASSLKTGSSYNEQFF	TGTGCCAGCAGCTTAAAAACGGGGAGCTCCTACAATGAGCAGTTCTTC
.	TRBV5-6	.	TRBJ2-1	CASSLSRGWYNEQFF	TGTGCCAGCAGCTTGAGTAGGGGTTGGTACAATGAGCAGTTCTTC
.	TRBV1	.	TRBJ2-1	CTSSQIIGLLNEQFF	TGCACCAGCAGCCAAATCATCGGGTTGTTGAATGAGCAGTTCTTC
.	TRBV7-2	.	TRBJ1-5	CASRSDRYSNQPQHF	TGTGCCAGCAGATCCGACAGGTATAGCAATCAGCCCCAGCATTTT
.	TRBV12-5	.	TRBJ2-7	CASGLDLVAGSAPYEQYF	TGTGCTAGTGGTTTGGACCTCGTTGCGGGATCGGCCCCATACGAGCAGTACTTC
.	TRBV11-2	.	TRBJ1-1	CASSLVLGGNTEAFF	TGTGCCAGCAGCTTAGTTTTAGGCGGAAACACTGAAGCTTTCTTT
.	TRBV29-1	once	TRBJ1-1	CSGGSGWGQDEAFF	TGCAGCGGGGGGTCTGGATGGGGCCAGGATGAAGCTTTCTTT
.	TRBV10-3	.	TRBJ1-1	CAISAGVNTEAFF	TGTGCCATCAGTGCAGGGGTCAACACTGAAGCTTTCTTT
.	TRBV27	.	TRBJ2-7	CASSLGDSPFRLREQYF	TGTGCCAGCAGTTTGGGAGACAGCCCCTTTCGACTACGCGAGCAGTACTTC
.	TRBV5-1	.	TRBJ2-3	CASSWTSTDTQYF	TGCGCCAGCAGCTGGACTAGCACAGATACGCAGTATTTT
.	TRBV2	.	TRBJ2-2	CASSLYGGSTGELFF	TGTGCCAGCAGTTTATATGGGGGTAGCACCGGGGAGCTGTTTTTT
TRBD1	TRBV29-1	once	TRBJ2-7	CSVDLSTGVGYEQYF	TGCAGCGTTGACCTCTCGACAGGGGTAGGCTACGAGCAGTACTTC
.	TRBV29-1	.	TRBJ2-7	CSVDVGRAQEQYF	TGCAGCGTTGATGTCGGCAGGGCTCAAGAGCAGTACTTC
TRBD1	TRBV28	.	TRBJ1-2	CASSPDRDRWGYTF	TGTGCCAGCAGCCCCGACAGGGATCGGTGGGGCTACACCTTC
.	TRBV10-3	.	TRBJ1-5	CAISESGGGAGNQPQHF	TGTGCCATCAGTGAGTCCGGAGGGGGGGCGGGAAATCAGCCCCAGCATTTT
.	TRBV7-9	once	TRBJ1-4	CASSLGEGKLFF	TGTGCCAGCAGCTTAGGAGAGGGAAAACTGTTTTTT
TRBD1	TRBV6-6	.	TRBJ2-6	CASSWTGQGGANVLTF	TGTGCCAGCAGTTGGACAGGGCAGGGTGGGGCCAACGTCCTGACTTTC
.	TRBV7-3	.	TRBJ2-5	CASSPQGSTKETQYF	TGTGCCAGCAGCCCCCAGGGCTCGACAAAAGAGACCCAGTACTTC
.	TRBV28	.	TRBJ1-5	CASSFRGTGNQPQHF	TGTGCCAGCAGTTTCAGGGGAACGGGCAATCAGCCCCAGCATTTT
.	TRBV7-2	.	TRBJ2-3	CASKKERSTDTQYF	TGTGCCAGTAAGAAGGAACGCAGCACAGATACGCAGTATTTT
.	TRBV9	.	TRBJ1-5	CASSPQWAGQGYRQPQHF	TGTGCCAGCAGCCCTCAGTGGGCGGGGCAGGGATATCGTCAGCCCCAGCATTTT
.	TRBV6-5	.	TRBJ2-7	CASQTLYYEQYF	TGTGCCAGCCAGACACTTTACTACGAGCAGTACTTC
TRBD2	TRBV4-2	.	TRBJ2-7	CASSQESGSRYEQYF	TGTGCCAGCAGCCAGGAAAGCGGGAGTAGATACGAGCAGTACTTC
TRBD2	TRBV15	.	TRBJ2-1	CATSRVDGRAFDEQFF	TGTGCCACCAGCAGAGTTGACGGGAGGGCCTTCGATGAGCAGTTCTTC
.	TRBV29-1	.	TRBJ2-2	CSVHRNTGELFF	TGCAGCGTTCACAGGAACACCGGGGAGCTGTTTTTT
.	TRBV28	.	TRBJ1-5	CASSGLSWEGNQPQHF	TGTGCCAGCAGTGGGCTCTCATGGGAGGGCAATCAGCCCCAGCATTTT
TRBD2	TRBV11-2	.	TRBJ2-7	CASSLDGLLGTSGRQQYF	TGTGCCAGCAGCTTAGATGGTCTTCTTGGGACTAGCGGGAGACAGCAGTACTTC
TRBD2	TRBV28	.	TRBJ2-6	CASSLGGLSSGANVLTF	TGTGCCAGCAGTTTGGGAGGGTTGAGCTCTGGGGCCAACGTCCTGACTTTC
TRBD2	TRBV7-2	.	TRBJ2-7	CASSSQTSGFSYEQYF	TGTGCCAGCAGCTCACAGACTAGCGGGTTTTCCTACGAGCAGTACTTC
.	TRBV28	.	TRBJ2-5	CASRWDIVETQYF	TGTGCCAGCCGTTGGGACATCGTAGAGACCCAGTACTTC
.	TRBV7-2	.	TRBJ1-1	CASSSSSGRTEAFF	TGTGCCAGCAGCTCCTCGTCGGGTCGCACTGAAGCTTTCTTT
TRBD1	TRBV11-2	once	TRBJ1-1	CASSPTGVATEAFF	TGTGCCAGCAGCCCGACAGGGGTAGCCACTGAAGCTTTCTTT
.	TRBV9	once	TRBJ2-3	CASSVGSVDTDTQYF	TGTGCCAGCAGCGTAGGTAGCGTGGACACAGATACGCAGTATTTT
.	TRBV9	once	TRBJ1-4	CASSLYTGSATNEKLFF	TGTGCCAGCAGCTTATATACAGGGTCCGCAACTAATGAAAAACTGTTTTTT
TRBD1	TRBV5-1	.	TRBJ2-2	CASSLEGDSTGELFF	TGCGCCAGCAGCTTGGAGGGGGACAGCACCGGGGAGCTGTTTTTT
TRBD1	TRBV5-8	.	TRBJ2-1	CASSANGQGYYNEQFF	TGTGCCAGCAGCGCCAACGGACAGGGTTACTACAATGAGCAGTTCTTC
.	TRBV10-1	.	TRBJ1-1	CASHTGRRVAFF	TGCGCCAGTCACACGGGGAGGAGGGTAGCTTTCTTT
TRBD2	TRBV28	.	TRBJ2-1	CASSLSLAGVNNEQFF	TGTGCCAGCAGTTTATCACTAGCGGGAGTCAACAATGAGCAGTTCTTC
TRBD1	TRBV7-2	.	TRBJ2-7	CASSPGQGAYEQYF	TGTGCCAGCAGCCCGGGACAGGGGGCGTACGAGCAGTACTTC
TRBD2	TRBV4-1	.	TRBJ2-7	CASSQEASGSSYEQYF	TGCGCCAGCAGCCAAGAGGCTAGCGGGAGCTCCTACGAGCAGTACTTC
.	TRBV7-2	.	TRBJ1-1	CASSPNSRLNTEAFF	TGTGCCAGCAGCCCCAACTCCCGACTGAACACTGAAGCTTTCTTT
.	TRBV5-4	.	TRBJ2-7	CASSLNTAEQYF	TGTGCCAGCAGCTTGAACACGGCCGAGCAGTACTTC
.	TRBV6-6	.	TRBJ2-1	CASSYGDFRYNEQFF	TGTGCCAGCAGTTACGGAGATTTCCGCTACAATGAGCAGTTCTTC